This is a list of T cell receptor beta chains from one sample in a study of cytomegalovirus exposure and HLA in healthy donors. The protocol was immunoSEQ multiplex PCR, while the TCRdb copy is restricted to in-frame clones and leaves out a portion. The sample data list about 140,000 clones. Sample: PBMCs. The receptors shown here come from a woman between 18 and 29 years old in good health and CMV-seronegative. CDR3s include the opening cysteine and the closing phenylalanine or tryptophan. Each record gives: V gene, J gene, D gene, CDR3 length, CDR3 DNA, CDR3 protein. A D gene is named only where the DNA matches it firmly.

v_call: TRBV9; j_call: TRBJ2-7; d_call: .; cdr3_length: 13; cdr3_nt: TGTGCCAGCAGCCCCGGTGAGGGCTACGAGCAGTACTTC; cdr3_aa: CASSPGEGYEQYF
v_call: TRBV20-1; j_call: TRBJ1-5; d_call: .; cdr3_length: 11; cdr3_nt: TGCAGTGCCGGGAAAAATCAGCCCCAGCATTTT; cdr3_aa: CSAGKNQPQHF
v_call: TRBV25-1; j_call: TRBJ1-1; d_call: .; cdr3_length: 14; cdr3_nt: TGTGCCAGCAGTGCCGCGGGGGGCGGCACTGAAGCTTTCTTT; cdr3_aa: CASSAAGGGTEAFF
v_call: TRBV18; j_call: TRBJ1-2; d_call: .; cdr3_length: 14; cdr3_nt: TGTGCCAGCTCACCACCCTACAGGACCTATGGCTACACCTTC; cdr3_aa: CASSPPYRTYGYTF
v_call: TRBV4-3; j_call: TRBJ1-3; d_call: .; cdr3_length: 15; cdr3_nt: TGCGCCAGCAGCCAAGATCCACAAGTTGGAAACACCATATATTTT; cdr3_aa: CASSQDPQVGNTIYF
v_call: TRBV19; j_call: TRBJ2-3; d_call: .; cdr3_length: 15; cdr3_nt: TGTGCCAGTAGTATATCCACCGTCGCGCTTAGTACGCAGTATTTT; cdr3_aa: CASSISTVALSTQYF
v_call: TRBV5-1; j_call: TRBJ1-1; d_call: TRBD1; cdr3_length: 13; cdr3_nt: TGCGCCAGCAGCCCCCGGGACAGGGATGAAGCTTTCTTT; cdr3_aa: CASSPRDRDEAFF
v_call: TRBV19; j_call: TRBJ1-4; d_call: .; cdr3_length: 14; cdr3_nt: TGTGCCAGTAGTCTGCAGGGGTTTAATGAAAAACTGTTTTTT; cdr3_aa: CASSLQGFNEKLFF
v_call: TRBV4-1; j_call: TRBJ1-2; d_call: .; cdr3_length: 15; cdr3_nt: TGCGCCAGCAGCCAAGATGATTCGGGGGAATATGGCTACACCTTC; cdr3_aa: CASSQDDSGEYGYTF
v_call: TRBV6-1; j_call: TRBJ2-1; d_call: .; cdr3_length: 16; cdr3_nt: TGTGCCAGCAGTGCCCGGTACCAAAGCTCCTACAATGAGCAGTTCTTC; cdr3_aa: CASSARYQSSYNEQFF
v_call: TRBV11-3; j_call: TRBJ2-1; d_call: .; cdr3_length: 18; cdr3_nt: TGTGCCAGCAGCTTAGCCCTAATAATGCTGAGCTCCTACAATGAGCAGTTCTTC; cdr3_aa: CASSLALIMLSSYNEQFF
v_call: TRBV7-9; j_call: TRBJ1-3; d_call: TRBD1; cdr3_length: 15; cdr3_nt: TGTGCCAGCAGCTCACAGGGGTTTTCTGGAAACACCATATATTTT; cdr3_aa: CASSSQGFSGNTIYF
v_call: TRBV2; j_call: TRBJ1-1; d_call: .; cdr3_length: 15; cdr3_nt: TGTGCCAGCAGTGAAGAGGCAGGGCTGAACACTGAAGCTTTCTTT; cdr3_aa: CASSEEAGLNTEAFF
v_call: TRBV11-1; j_call: TRBJ2-5; d_call: TRBD2; cdr3_length: 17; cdr3_nt: TGTGCCAGCAGCTTAGGAGTCGGCGGGAGTAGGGAAGAGACCCAGTACTTC; cdr3_aa: CASSLGVGGSREETQYF
v_call: TRBV15; j_call: TRBJ2-3; d_call: TRBD2; cdr3_length: 16; cdr3_nt: TGTGCCACCAGCCGGCTGCCGCGGGGGTACACAGATACGCAGTATTTT; cdr3_aa: CATSRLPRGYTDTQYF
v_call: TRBV27; j_call: TRBJ2-7; d_call: .; cdr3_length: 17; cdr3_nt: TGTGCCAGCAGAGACTTCTCAGACAGGCGAAGCTCCTACGAGCAGTACTTC; cdr3_aa: CASRDFSDRRSSYEQYF
v_call: TRBV7-9; j_call: TRBJ2-1; d_call: .; cdr3_length: 14; cdr3_nt: TGTGCCAGCAGCTTAGAAAACACCCGCAATGAGCAGTTCTTC; cdr3_aa: CASSLENTRNEQFF
v_call: TRBV11-2; j_call: TRBJ2-1; d_call: TRBD2; cdr3_length: 19; cdr3_nt: TGTGCCAGCAGCTTATCCCGGGGCGGGAGGGCTCCCAACTACAATGAGCAGTTCTTC; cdr3_aa: CASSLSRGGRAPNYNEQFF
v_call: TRBV7-9; j_call: TRBJ2-2; d_call: TRBD1; cdr3_length: 16; cdr3_nt: TGTGCCAGCAGCATCCTAGGACAGGGGAACACCGGGGAGCTGTTTTTT; cdr3_aa: CASSILGQGNTGELFF
v_call: TRBV13; j_call: TRBJ1-3; d_call: TRBD1; cdr3_length: 17; cdr3_nt: TGTGCCAGCGCAGGGACAGGGTTAACCCGCGGGGGAAACACCATATATTTT; cdr3_aa: CASAGTGLTRGGNTIYF
v_call: TRBV5-1; j_call: TRBJ2-2; d_call: .; cdr3_length: 14; cdr3_nt: TGCGCCAGCAGCGCGGTCAGGAACACCGGGGAGCTGTTTTTT; cdr3_aa: CASSAVRNTGELFF
v_call: TRBV5-6; j_call: TRBJ1-6; d_call: TRBD1; cdr3_length: 15; cdr3_nt: TGTGCCAGCAGCTTGGTTGGGACAGGGTATTCACCCCTCCACTTT; cdr3_aa: CASSLVGTGYSPLHF
v_call: TRBV4-1; j_call: TRBJ2-1; d_call: TRBD2; cdr3_length: 15; cdr3_nt: TGCGCCAGCAGCCGGTCTAGCGGGGCCTACAATGAGCAGTTCTTC; cdr3_aa: CASSRSSGAYNEQFF
v_call: TRBV30; j_call: TRBJ1-5; d_call: .; cdr3_length: 12; cdr3_nt: TGTGCCTGGAGTGAGACCCGCGGAACGAAGCATTTT; cdr3_aa: CAWSETRGTKHF
v_call: TRBV6-5; j_call: TRBJ1-1; d_call: .; cdr3_length: 13; cdr3_nt: TGTGCCAGCAGTTCAGGACAGAACACTGAAGCTTTCTTT; cdr3_aa: CASSSGQNTEAFF
v_call: TRBV6-6; j_call: TRBJ1-2; d_call: TRBD1; cdr3_length: 13; cdr3_nt: TGTGCCAGCAGTTACGGGACAGGGGCCGGCTACACCTTC; cdr3_aa: CASSYGTGAGYTF
v_call: TRBV7-2; j_call: TRBJ2-7; d_call: TRBD1; cdr3_length: 14; cdr3_nt: TGTGCCAGCAGGCGGACAGGGGGCAACTACGAGCAGTACTTC; cdr3_aa: CASRRTGGNYEQYF
v_call: TRBV7-8; j_call: TRBJ2-1; d_call: TRBD2; cdr3_length: 16; cdr3_nt: TGTGCCAGCAGCCCAACTAGCGGGAGGGCCTGGGATGAGCAGTTCTTC; cdr3_aa: CASSPTSGRAWDEQFF
v_call: TRBV5-6; j_call: TRBJ1-1; d_call: .; cdr3_length: 14; cdr3_nt: TGTGCCAGCAGCTTGGTGGTCGCAGGGACTGAAGCTTTCTTT; cdr3_aa: CASSLVVAGTEAFF
v_call: TRBV5-4; j_call: TRBJ1-3; d_call: .; cdr3_length: 16; cdr3_nt: TGTGCCAGCAGCAAGGACCCAGGAGGGTTTGGAAACACCATATATTTT; cdr3_aa: CASSKDPGGFGNTIYF
v_call: TRBV19; j_call: TRBJ2-7; d_call: TRBD1; cdr3_length: 13; cdr3_nt: TGTGCCAGTACGTCCCAGGGGGCGTCCGAGCAGTACTTC; cdr3_aa: CASTSQGASEQYF
v_call: TRBV29-1; j_call: TRBJ2-1; d_call: .; cdr3_length: 13; cdr3_nt: TGCAGCGTTTACGAGGACAACTACAATGAGCAGTTCTTC; cdr3_aa: CSVYEDNYNEQFF
v_call: TRBV11-2; j_call: TRBJ2-7; d_call: .; cdr3_length: 15; cdr3_nt: TGTGCCAGCAGCCCTAGCCGGCCTCCACTCGACGAGCAGTACTTC; cdr3_aa: CASSPSRPPLDEQYF
v_call: TRBV19; j_call: TRBJ2-2; d_call: TRBD1; cdr3_length: 17; cdr3_nt: TGTGCCAGTAGTACCGGATCCGGGACAGCGAACACCGGGGAGCTGTTTTTT; cdr3_aa: CASSTGSGTANTGELFF
v_call: TRBV7-3; j_call: TRBJ2-3; d_call: .; cdr3_length: 14; cdr3_nt: TGTGCCAGCAGCCCCCTGGTAGGGGCAGATACGCAGTATTTT; cdr3_aa: CASSPLVGADTQYF
v_call: TRBV5-1; j_call: TRBJ1-4; d_call: .; cdr3_length: 15; cdr3_nt: TGCGCCAGCAGCGGGGGGATGGGAACTAATGAAAAACTGTTTTTT; cdr3_aa: CASSGGMGTNEKLFF
v_call: TRBV6-1; j_call: TRBJ1-2; d_call: .; cdr3_length: 17; cdr3_nt: TGTGCCAGCAGTGAAGCCGTCAGGCAAAGGCGTAACTATGGCTACACCTTC; cdr3_aa: CASSEAVRQRRNYGYTF
v_call: TRBV18; j_call: TRBJ1-1; d_call: .; cdr3_length: 14; cdr3_nt: TGTGCCAGCTCACCTACACCACAGGGTGGTGAAGCTTTCTTT; cdr3_aa: CASSPTPQGGEAFF
v_call: TRBV15; j_call: TRBJ1-3; d_call: TRBD1; cdr3_length: 16; cdr3_nt: TGTGCCACTCGGGACAGGGACCGAAACTCTGGAAACACCATATATTTT; cdr3_aa: CATRDRDRNSGNTIYF
v_call: TRBV9; j_call: TRBJ1-5; d_call: .; cdr3_length: 14; cdr3_nt: TGTGCCAGCAGCGAGGGGGAGAGCAATCAGCCCCAGCATTTT; cdr3_aa: CASSEGESNQPQHF
v_call: TRBV19; j_call: TRBJ2-1; d_call: TRBD2; cdr3_length: 14; cdr3_nt: TGTGCCAGTAGTAGTAGCGGGGGCTACAATGAGCAGTTCTTC; cdr3_aa: CASSSSGGYNEQFF
v_call: TRBV6-4; j_call: TRBJ2-1; d_call: TRBD2; cdr3_length: 15; cdr3_nt: TGTGCCAGCAGTGAGCTAGCGGATTCTTACAATGAGCAGTTCTTC; cdr3_aa: CASSELADSYNEQFF
v_call: TRBV5-1; j_call: TRBJ2-3; d_call: TRBD1; cdr3_length: 14; cdr3_nt: TGCGCCAGCAGCCAAGGACAGGGGGCAGATACGCAGTATTTT; cdr3_aa: CASSQGQGADTQYF
v_call: TRBV5-6; j_call: TRBJ1-2; d_call: TRBD1; cdr3_length: 12; cdr3_nt: TGTGCCAGCATCCGACAGGGGCATGGCTACACCTTC; cdr3_aa: CASIRQGHGYTF
v_call: TRBV5-4; j_call: TRBJ2-7; d_call: TRBD2; cdr3_length: 16; cdr3_nt: TGTGCCAGCAGCCCGTCCTTGACTAGCGGGCCCACCGAGCAGTACTTC; cdr3_aa: CASSPSLTSGPTEQYF
v_call: TRBV30; j_call: TRBJ2-5; d_call: .; cdr3_length: 14; cdr3_nt: TGTGCCTGGAGTGTAGACTACCTTCAAGAGACCCAGTACTTC; cdr3_aa: CAWSVDYLQETQYF
v_call: TRBV5-6; j_call: TRBJ2-7; d_call: .; cdr3_length: 12; cdr3_nt: TGTGCCAGCAGTGCAGGGGCTTACGAGCAGTACTTC; cdr3_aa: CASSAGAYEQYF
v_call: TRBV7-8; j_call: TRBJ2-1; d_call: .; cdr3_length: 16; cdr3_nt: TGTGCCAGCAGCTTATACCCCCGGGGGGCAGACGATGAGCAGTTCTTC; cdr3_aa: CASSLYPRGADDEQFF
v_call: TRBV7-6; j_call: TRBJ2-7; d_call: .; cdr3_length: 14; cdr3_nt: TGTGCCAGCAGCTTAGCCCCCGAGGTTGGCGCGGAGTACTTC; cdr3_aa: CASSLAPEVGAEYF
v_call: TRBV28; j_call: TRBJ1-2; d_call: .; cdr3_length: 13; cdr3_nt: TGTGCCAGCAGCGTGGACAGTGCGTATGGCTACACCTTC; cdr3_aa: CASSVDSAYGYTF
v_call: TRBV7-3; j_call: TRBJ2-1; d_call: TRBD1; cdr3_length: 16; cdr3_nt: TGTGCCAGCAGCTTAAACGGACAGGGGTCCTACAATGAGCAGTTCTTC; cdr3_aa: CASSLNGQGSYNEQFF
v_call: TRBV6-5; j_call: TRBJ1-2; d_call: .; cdr3_length: 15; cdr3_nt: TGTGCCAGCAGTTACTCACTCATATTCAGGGGTGGCTACACCTTC; cdr3_aa: CASSYSLIFRGGYTF
v_call: TRBV4-2; j_call: TRBJ1-2; d_call: TRBD1; cdr3_length: 18; cdr3_nt: TGTGCCAGCAGCCAGGGAGGCTTCAGGGACAGAGGATATGTAGGCTACACCTTC; cdr3_aa: CASSQGGFRDRGYVGYTF
v_call: TRBV19; j_call: TRBJ1-1; d_call: .; cdr3_length: 14; cdr3_nt: TGTGCCAGTAGTATAGTTGACACGAACACTGAAGCTTTCTTT; cdr3_aa: CASSIVDTNTEAFF
v_call: TRBV29-1; j_call: TRBJ2-7; d_call: TRBD1; cdr3_length: 12; cdr3_nt: TGCAGCGTAGGACAGGAATTCTACGAGCAGTACTTC; cdr3_aa: CSVGQEFYEQYF